The present T cell receptor (beta chain) was sequenced within a study of OX40 agonist ivuxolimab in advanced cancers. Across the study: At doses from 0.01 to 10 mg/kg, patients were given intravenous ivuxolimab every 2 weeks.

Measured with immunoSEQ multiplex PCR; TCRdb has only the in-frame clones, and not every one. This sample has approximately 100,000 clones; about 91% occur once, and the top ten carry approximately 0.32%. CDR1 and CDR2 (germline): SGHTA, FQGTGA. The trim removed 7 bases at V and 5 bases at J, leaving 6 bases unmatched. The CDR3 has 14 amino acids. Sequencing used CD4+ or CD8+ T cells sorted from blood, obtained in a trial of the OX40 agonist ivuxolimab. This receptor was taken from an adult with an advanced solid tumor such as melanoma, head and neck, liver or kidney cancer. The rearrangement joins TRBV7-3 to TRBJ2-3; TRBD2 matches at 10 bases. CDR3 in amino acids: CASNPLAGVDTQYF. The CDR3 coding sequence is TGTGCCAGCAACCCCCTAGCGGGAGTAGATACGCAGTATTTT.